The source of this TCR beta chain is a study of regulatory T cells in long-lasting Graves disease. On the study more broadly: Less than 3 months of antithyroid drugs had been taken by newly diagnosed Graves' patients. Study observations and caveats: Thyroid tissue went unstudied; only peripheral blood was examined.

V lost 0 bases and J lost 6, with 9 bases in between. Looked up from germline, CDR1 is DFQATT and CDR2 is SNEGSKA (reference sequence). The CDR3 loop spans 13 amino acids. This clonotype was seen at least ten times. Its antigen is not known. iRepertoire HTBI primers and Arm-PCR of CDR3 regions built TCR beta libraries. MiXCR, applied by TCRdb to the multiplex PCR reads, yields one record per CDR3 protein. Among 400,000 to 500,000 distinct CDR3 sequences listed, about a sixth were seen once. Regarding time point: newly diagnosed GD, antithyroid drugs for less than 3 months. The authors made the TCR library using RNA they extracted from PBMCs. This sample was shared with a second study, whose subject was T cells in Graves' hyperthyroidism and ophthalmopathy. This second study notes: The HTBI primer set served for first-round RT-PCR of the TCR CDR3.

The receptor was isolated from a young woman with Graves disease. The J gene is TRBJ1-5, the V gene TRBV20-1; D may be TRBD1 (6 bases). The sequencing used peripheral blood mononuclear cells (PBMCs), collected at new diagnosis, from a patient treated with antithyroid drugs. The DNA for the CDR3 is TGCAGTGCTAGAGAACAGACAGGTCAGCCCCAGCATTTT. It encodes CSAREQTGQPQHF.